This T cell receptor (beta chain) was found in a study of blood T cell repertoires in COVID-19. About the study: Sites across the United States, Italy and Spain contributed samples from acute and convalescent COVID-19. T cells, B-cell-depleted T cells, or PBMCs provided the cDNA or gDNA that served as material.

Germline V gives CDR1 SGHTS, CDR2 YDEGEE. This CDR3 has 14 amino acids. V shed 5 bases and J shed 7 bases, with 16 bases lying between them. Original processing methods: Estimation of nucleated cell counts relied on the amplification of reference gene primers. Profiled with immunoSEQ multiplex PCR; TCRdb holds only in-frame clones, not every one. The DNA was the basis for D and trimming; V, J and clone size are from that table. In the table there are some 200,000 clones, about four fifths of which are singletons. This TCR was sampled from a woman aged 45-65 years with active or convalescent COVID-19. The rearrangement joins TRBV5-8 to TRBJ1-5; D may be TRBD1 (6 bases). Input material: peripheral blood. CDR3 sequence (DNA): TGTGCCAGCAGGCCAGGGGTTGATGGCCAGCCCCAGCATTTT. Its translation: CASRPGVDGQPQHF.